The rows below give T cell receptor beta chains drawn from one sample of a study of shared clonotypes between healthy human individuals. The protocol was immunoSEQ multiplex PCR, while the TCRdb copy is restricted to in-frame clones and leaves out a portion. This sample has some 490,000 clones; approximately 81% occur once, and the top ten carry roughly 12%. Material for sequencing was PBMCs. The receptor set was obtained from a woman aged 40 to 50 in good health. Some clones in this sample may be carry-over from other donors' samples. CDR3s include the opening cysteine and the closing phenylalanine or tryptophan. A D gene is named only where the DNA matches it firmly. Size tells how often a clone was seen (once, few, many) or the class of an expanded clone, and some rows leave it out.

D gene,V gene,clone size,J gene,CDR3 protein,CDR3 DNA
TRBD1,TRBV5-4,-,TRBJ1-1,CASSTRQGVGAFF,TGTGCCAGCAGCACAAGACAGGGGGTGGGAGCTTTCTTT
TRBD1,TRBV5-1,-,TRBJ1-1,CASSLASDRPTEAFF,TGCGCCAGCAGCTTGGCCTCGGACAGGCCCACTGAAGCTTTCTTT
-,TRBV5-1,-,TRBJ1-2,CASSLGIYGYTF,TGCGCCAGCAGCTTGGGAATCTATGGCTACACCTTC
TRBD2,TRBV5-5,few,TRBJ2-7,CASYGPSGGEQYF,TGTGCCAGTTATGGCCCATCGGGGGGCGAGCAGTACTTC
TRBD1,TRBV6-6,-,TRBJ2-7,CASSVTGEGPNEQYF,TGTGCCAGCAGTGTCACAGGGGAAGGACCTAACGAGCAGTACTTC
-,TRBV4-3,-,TRBJ2-3,CASSQEGGLPSTDTQYF,TGCGCCAGCAGCCAAGAAGGTGGTTTACCTAGCACAGATACGCAGTATTTT
-,TRBV11-3,few,TRBJ2-3,CASSPRGKGTDTQYF,TGTGCCAGCAGCCCACGGGGGAAGGGGACAGATACGCAGTATTTT
-,TRBV4-2,-,TRBJ2-7,CASSQAPQSPYEQYF,TGTGCCAGCAGCCAAGCCCCGCAGAGCCCCTACGAGCAGTACTTC
TRBD2,TRBV18,-,TRBJ2-1,CASSPLGRYNEQFF,TGTGCCAGCTCACCGCTCGGGAGGTACAATGAGCAGTTCTTC
-,TRBV4-2,-,TRBJ2-2,CASSRGGLTGTGELFF,TGTGCCAGCAGCCGAGGGGGACTAACGGGCACCGGGGAGCTGTTTTTT
-,TRBV6-1,once,TRBJ2-4,CASSEVFVQGKNIQYF,TGTGCCAGCAGTGAAGTGTTTGTTCAGGGGAAAAACATTCAGTACTTC
-,TRBV18,-,TRBJ2-7,CASSPAQGGSYEQYF,TGTGCCAGCTCACCAGCCCAGGGCGGTTCCTACGAGCAGTACTTC
-,TRBV6-1,-,TRBJ1-5,CASSEGPGNNQPQHF,TGTGCCAGCAGTGAGGGGCCGGGAAACAATCAGCCCCAGCATTTT
TRBD1,TRBV7-2,-,TRBJ2-7,CASSLRRTGYEQYF,TGTGCCAGCAGCTTAAGGCGGACAGGGTACGAGCAGTACTTC
-,TRBV5-1,-,TRBJ2-5,CASSLRRGEETQYF,TGCGCCAGCAGCCTGAGAAGGGGCGAGGAGACCCAGTACTTC
TRBD1,TRBV9,-,TRBJ2-7,CASSASPVTGPSYEQYF,TGTGCCAGCAGCGCTAGCCCCGTGACAGGGCCGTCCTACGAGCAGTACTTC
-,TRBV28,-,TRBJ2-7,CASMRVSYEQYF,TGTGCCAGCATGAGAGTTAGCTACGAGCAGTACTTC
-,TRBV7-2,many,TRBJ1-6,CASSPVPVFNSPLHF,TGTGCCAGCAGTCCCGTGCCAGTTTTTAATTCACCCCTCCACTTT
TRBD2,TRBV9,-,TRBJ2-2,CARTFCSGGTGGTGELFF,TGTGCCAGAACTTTCTGCAGTGGCGGGACGGGGGGCACCGGGGAGCTGTTTTTT
-,TRBV2,-,TRBJ2-1,CASSVLARYNEQFF,TGTGCCAGCAGTGTGCTAGCGAGATACAATGAGCAGTTCTTC
-,TRBV29-1,-,TRBJ2-1,CSARRAQGSYNEQFF,TGCAGCGCCAGGAGGGCCCAGGGATCCTACAATGAGCAGTTCTTC
TRBD2,TRBV10-3,few,TRBJ2-7,CAIIPRGTSGSLHEQYF,TGTGCCATCATTCCCCGAGGGACTAGCGGGAGTCTCCACGAGCAGTACTTC
-,TRBV11-2,-,TRBJ1-3,CASSTGTTGNTIYF,TGTGCCAGCAGCACCGGGACAACTGGAAACACCATATATTTT
-,TRBV6-5,many,TRBJ2-7,CASKWRSLGEQYF,TGTGCCAGCAAATGGAGGAGCCTTGGAGAGCAGTACTTC
TRBD1,TRBV2,-,TRBJ2-1,CASNNRDRDNEQFF,TGTGCCAGCAATAACCGGGACAGAGACAATGAGCAGTTCTTC
-,TRBV9,-,TRBJ2-3,CASSVGAAGSSHTDTQYF,TGTGCCAGCAGCGTAGGGGCGGCGGGGAGTTCACACACAGATACGCAGTATTTT
-,TRBV15,-,TRBJ1-5,CATSRGRVQPQHF,TGTGCCACCAGCAGAGGAAGGGTTCAGCCCCAGCATTTT
TRBD1,TRBV5-6,-,TRBJ2-5,CASSTGTGVVQETQYF,TGTGCCAGCAGTACCGGGACAGGGGTGGTCCAAGAGACCCAGTACTTC
-,TRBV7-2,-,TRBJ1-2,CASWTGRFGYTF,TGTGCCAGCTGGACGGGCCGGTTCGGCTACACCTTC
-,TRBV20-1,many,TRBJ2-1,CSAQGRDEQFF,TGCAGCGCTCAGGGACGGGATGAGCAGTTCTTC
-,TRBV7-2,-,TRBJ2-7,CASSLGSDYYEQYF,TGTGCCAGCAGCTTAGGGAGCGATTACTACGAGCAGTACTTC
TRBD1,TRBV19,-,TRBJ2-2,CASSRDRGGNTGELFF,TGTGCCAGTAGTAGGGACAGGGGAGGGAACACCGGGGAGCTGTTTTTT
TRBD2,TRBV6-4,-,TRBJ2-3,CASSRTSGSADTQYF,TGTGCCAGCAGTCGGACTAGCGGGAGCGCAGATACGCAGTATTTT
-,TRBV6-1,-,TRBJ1-5,CASSEIGGLGNQPQHF,TGTGCCAGCAGTGAAATCGGAGGGCTGGGCAATCAGCCCCAGCATTTT
-,TRBV6-5,-,TRBJ2-5,CASSYSQTQYF,TGTGCCAGCAGTTACTCGCAGACCCAGTACTTC
-,TRBV4-2,-,TRBJ2-4,CASSQATLGLASAKNIQYF,TGTGCCAGCAGCCAGGCAACCCTGGGGCTAGCGTCAGCCAAAAACATTCAGTACTTC